This T cell receptor (beta chain) was found in a study of blood T cells in healthy people across ages. About the research overall: Template switching caught about one barcoded beta molecule for each two T cells. The study's findings and limits: Leaving the PBMCs unsorted stopped any conclusive comparison of naive versus antigen-experienced cells.

The table lists this clonotype with many counts. As yet, its antigen is unknown. With a J-beta primer mix and a sample-barcoded 5' primer, a second PCR ran roughly 7 to 11 cycles. All cDNA molecules were each tagged by a template-switch adaptor with 12 random nucleotides. TCRdb re-called the 5' RACE reads with MiXCR, one entry per CDR3 protein. The table lists 630,000 or so distinct CDR3 sequences, 25% to 30% of them singletons. Trimming removed 1 base at V and 9 bases at J, with 6 bases between. CDR3 length: 11 amino acids. Isolated per sample were at least 6 million PBMCs. The chain joins TRBV12-3 or TRBV12-4 to TRBJ2-5, with no clear D. The sequenced material came from blood. The TCR originated in a woman older than 75 in good health. The CDR3, as DNA: TGTGCCAGCAGTTTAGGACCGTCCCAGTACTTC. Translating it yields CASSLGPSQYF.